The sequence of this TCR beta chain was determined in a study of T cell repertoires in cytomegalovirus infection. Overall study: Peptides in the study included HLA-C-restricted and HLA-B-restricted CMV epitopes. Through public TCR beta signatures, both CMV infection and matching HLA type were indicated.

Study-level findings and limits: Based on cumulative public TCR beta family frequency, carriers of CMV plus the relevant HLA were identified. HLA-C-restricted CMV clonotypes gave the most frequent clonotype in two of eight donors.

TCRdb ran MiXCR on the reads and lists one entry per CDR3 protein. The sample holds 400,000 to 600,000 distinct CDR3 sequences, under 45% seen once. This clonotype was detected a few times. The antigen is undetermined. The CDR3 runs to 15 residues. V was clipped by 2 bases and J by 2 bases, with 10 bases between them. CDR1 SGHVS and CDR2 FQNEAQ come from the germline V gene. The source is a human donor in good health (CMV status not recorded). Some clones in this sample may be carry-over from other donors' samples. The J gene is TRBJ2-1, the V gene TRBV7-8; D is ambiguous. The source was cultured PBMCs, collected from culture after CMV antigen stimulation. CDR3 region: CASSLKGLAYNEQFF. CDR3 bases: TGTGCCAGCAGCTTAAAAGGGCTCGCCTACAATGAGCAGTTCTTC.